This T cell receptor beta chain was sequenced in a study of T cell responses to AZD1222 COVID-19 vaccine. The germline CDR1 and CDR2 sequences are MNHNS and SASEGT. V dropped 1 base and J dropped 1 base, with 26 bases sitting between them. The CDR3 runs to 21 residues. Researchers grouped second doses given at about 4 or about 12 weeks into one pool. The protocol was immunoSEQ multiplex PCR, while the TCRdb copy is restricted to in-frame clones and leaves out a portion. The table lists about 150,000 clones, 90% to 95% of them singletons. The sample here was peripheral blood, taken 28 days after the second AZD1222 dose. This chain joins TRBV6-1 and TRBJ2-1; perhaps TRBD2 as D (5 bases). The receptor was isolated from an adult who received the AZD1222 COVID-19 vaccine. CDR3 in amino acids: CASSEVYFFEVGDQSYNEQFF. CDR3 nucleotide sequence: TGTGCCAGCAGTGAAGTCTATTTTTTCGAGGTGGGAGACCAATCCTACAATGAGCAGTTCTTC.